The clone carrying this TCR beta chain was counted only a few times. CDR1 is SGHRS, CDR2 YFSETQ, per germline. CDR3 length equals 13 residues. V lost 0 bases and J 5 bases, leaving 8 bases between the germline ends. The sample is drawn from a study of early T cells in non-severe SARS-CoV-2 infection. Unique molecular identifiers (one per individual cDNA molecule) were attached. Each CDR3 protein gets one entry after TCRdb re-called the 5' RACE reads with MiXCR. The sample has approximately 75,000 distinct CDR3 sequences, about 15% seen once. The sequencing here drew on whole blood, taken at baseline. The chain combines TRBV5-1 with TRBJ1-1; D call uncertain. The sequence was obtained from an adult who was a healthcare worker with PCR-confirmed SARS-CoV-2 infection or an uninfected control (not recorded which). The CDR3 nucleotides are TGCGCCAGCAGCTTGGGGGAGAGGACTGAAGCTTTCTTT. Its protein product is CASSLGERTEAFF.